This entry lists 26 T cell receptor beta chains sequenced from one sample in a study of metastatic and nonmetastatic thyroid tumors. TCRdb ran MiXCR on the PCR reads. This table has fewer than 25,000 clones, roughly 24% appearing once. No patient had received any treatment before thyroid surgery. Specimen: blood. Source of these receptors: a male donor with papillary thyroid cancer or a benign thyroid nodule (not recorded which). Some clones in this sample may be carry-over from other donors' samples.

This clone has just one count. The chain couples TRBV3-1 to TRBJ1-2, with D uncertain. CDR3 length equals 12 residues. Germline CDR1 LGHDT, CDR2 YNNKEL (reference sequence). Trimming shortened V by 3 bases and J by 2 bases, and 4 bases separated the two germline ends. The CDR3 here is CASSHGNYGYTF. CDR3 DNA: TGTGCCAGCAGCCATGGGAACTATGGCTACACCTTC.

The V and J genes are TRBV6-6 and TRBJ1-2; TRBD1 might be the D (6 bases). Trimming shortened V by 2 bases and J by 7 bases, and 11 bases separated the two germline ends. The CDR3 sequence is 13 residues long. Germline CDR1 and CDR2: MNHNY and SVGAGI (reference sequence). The CDR3 loop reads CASSYQGKVGYTF. CDR3 bases: TGTGCCAGCAGTTACCAGGGGAAGGTTGGCTACACCTTC.

This sequence joins TRBV20-1 and TRBJ2-3; tentative D call: TRBD2 (5 bases). The germline gives CDR1 DFQATT, CDR2 SNEGSKA (reference sequence). The length of the CDR3 is 14 residues. The V end lost 2 bases, the J end lost 5 bases, and 14 bases lay between the germline ends. CDR3 sequence reads: CSARSPGGLDTQYF. CDR3 DNA: TGCAGTGCTAGATCTCCAGGTGGACTAGATACGCAGTATTTT.

Ten or more counts support this clone. The V gene is TRBV25-1, the J gene TRBJ1-2; TRBD1 matches 9 bases. The CDR3 runs to 14 residues. Germline V gene data show CDR1 as MGHDK and CDR2 as SYGVNS. V lost 5 bases to trimming and J lost 7 bases; unmatched junction nucleotides: 8. The CDR3 nucleotides read TGTGCCAGCAGTCTCCGGACAGGGGAGGTTGGCTACACCTTC. Translation gives CASSLRTGEVGYTF.

This chain joins TRBV28 and TRBJ2-5; no firm D call. CDR3 length equals 13 residues. The V end lost 3 bases, the J end lost 5 bases, and 10 bases lay between the germline ends. CDR1 is MDHEN and CDR2 is SYDVKM in the germline V gene. The CDR3 here is CASSFSGSETQYF. The CDR3 bases are TGTGCCAGCAGTTTTTCCGGGTCGGAGACCCAGTACTTC.

This clone occurred many times. This rearrangement joins TRBV28 to TRBJ2-1; D is possibly TRBD2 (7 bases). Trimming shortened V by 6 bases and J by 0 bases, and 15 bases separated the two germline ends. The CDR3 covers 16 residues. Germline assignment: CDR1 MDHEN and CDR2 SYDVKM. The CDR3 DNA follows: TGTGCCAGCAGCCGGGGGGCCGCGAGCTCCTACAATGAGCAGTTCTTC. This sequence encodes CASSRGAASSYNEQFF. Together with reference TRBV28 and TRBJ2-1, the CDR3 gives the full variable domain: DVKVTQSSRYLVKRTGEKVFLECVQDMDHENMFWYRQDPGLGLRLIYFSYDVKMKEKGDIPEGYSVSREKKERFSLILESASTNQTSMYLCASSRGAASSYNEQFFGPGTRLTVL.

This clone was picked up many times. The chain combines TRBV5-1 with TRBJ2-5; maybe TRBD2 (6 bases). Per germline, CDR1 SGHRS and CDR2 YFSETQ. This CDR3 contains 14 residues. Trimming removed 6 bases from V and 5 bases from J, with 17 bases in between. The CDR3 DNA reads as TGCGCCAGCACCCAAATCGGGGGAGCGGAGACCCAGTACTTC. Its translation: CASTQIGGAETQYF.

This rearrangement joins TRBV20-1 to TRBJ2-7; 9 bases map to TRBD2. J was trimmed by 0 bases and V by 6 bases; bases with no gene match: 9. The germline V gene encodes CDR1 DFQATT and CDR2 SNEGSKA (reference sequence). This CDR3 comprises 15 residues. The CDR3 sequence: CSAPHSGGSSYEQYF. In nucleotides, the CDR3 is TGCAGTGCACCCCACAGCGGGGGGAGCTCCTACGAGCAGTACTTC.

This clone was counted at least ten times. The chain uses TRBV20-1 and TRBJ1-6; D might be TRBD1 (5 bases). The germline V gene has CDR1 DFQATT and CDR2 SNEGSKA (reference sequence). V lost 5 bases and J lost 7, with 15 bases in between. The CDR3 loop spans 14 amino acids. CDR3 in DNA: TGCAGTGCTGGGCTCGGGGGATGGAATTCACCCCTCCACTTT. It is translated as CSAGLGGWNSPLHF.

The CDR3 spells CSARRWTGSNYGYTF. CDR3 nucleotide sequence: TGCAGTGCTAGACGATGGACAGGGTCTAACTATGGCTACACCTTC. This sequence joins TRBV20-1 and TRBJ1-2; 8 bases are shared with TRBD1. Unmatched junction bases numbered 5, after V lost 2 bases and J lost 0 bases. The length of the CDR3 is 15 residues. Per germline, CDR1 DFQATT and CDR2 SNEGSKA (reference sequence).

This clone showed up many times. The chain couples TRBV15 to TRBJ1-2, with 8 bases identical to TRBD1. Germline CDR1 reads LNHNV; CDR2 reads YYDKDF (reference sequence). Trimming took 5 bases from V and 7 from J; bases not matched to a gene: 24. The CDR3 totals 19 residues. DNA for the CDR3: TGTGCCACCAGCTCTGAAACCCCCGCGGTAGGGACAGGTTCTTCTGGCTACACCTTC. Translating gives CATSSETPAVGTGSSGYTF.

This clone was seen a few times. A much bigger clone sits one base away, suggesting this may be a read error. The CDR3 carries no conserved terminal phenylalanine or tryptophan, so it likely arises from a read error. V gene TRBV15 combines with J gene TRBJ1-6; 7 bases map to TRBD1. Germline lookup yields CDR1 LNHNV and CDR2 YYDKDF (reference sequence). CDR3 length: 14 residues. This chain's CDR3 is CAASRQGQDSPLHL. Here the CDR3 DNA reads TGTGCCGCCAGCAGACAGGGTCAGGATTCACCCCTCCACTTG.

The chain is built from TRBV4-2 and TRBJ1-6; 8 bases are a match to TRBD1. Looked up from germline, CDR1 is LGHNA and CDR2 is YNFKEQ. This CDR3 comprises 14 residues. Losses at the gene ends were 2 bases for V and 9 bases for J; bases not matched to a gene: 3. As DNA, the CDR3 is TGTGCCAGCAGCCAAAAAACAGGGGGTTCACCCCTCCACTTT. Its protein product is CASSQKTGGSPLHF.

This clone was detected ten times or more. This rearrangement joins TRBV3-1 to TRBJ1-4, with D uncertain. V lost 1 base, J lost 13 bases, and 10 bases lay in between. This CDR3 region has 12 residues. Germline assignment: CDR1 LGHDT and CDR2 YNNKEL (reference sequence). This CDR3 is CASSQGNTGLFF. The CDR3 DNA sequence: TGTGCCAGCAGCCAAGGGAATACCGGACTGTTTTTT.

Points on this clone: Possible read error: a much larger clone is one base away. The V and J genes are TRBV3-1 and TRBJ2-7, with a weak D call TRBD2 (5 bases). This CDR3 is 12 amino acids long. Germline values: CDR1 LGHDT, CDR2 YNNKEL (reference sequence). CDR3 protein: CASSEEGGGQYF. The CDR3 coding sequence is TGTGCCAGCAGCGAAGAAGGAGGAGGGCAGTACTTC.

This clone was seen a few times. Likely a read error: the CDR3 ends without its conserved phenylalanine or tryptophan. This chain connects TRBV2 to TRBJ1-2; unclear D gene. Trimming took off 7 bases at V and 4 bases at J, with 7 bases between the two ends. This CDR3 is 11 amino acids long. Germline CDR1 reads SNHLY; CDR2 reads FYNNEI. The DNA of the CDR3 is TGTGCCAGCATGGTCGGCTATGGCTACACCGTC. Its translation: CASMVGYGYTV.

This clone has a count of ten or more. Additional DNA sequences in this sample encode the identical CDR3. The chain employs TRBV5-4 and TRBJ2-2; possibly TRBD1 for D (6 bases). V lost 2 bases, J lost 3 bases, and 14 bases lay in between. This CDR3 is built from 16 residues. The germline V gene encodes CDR1 SGHNT and CDR2 YYREEE (reference sequence). CDR3 nucleotides: TGTGCCAGCAGCTTCGGTACAGGGTGGGACACCGGGGAGCTGTTTTTT. Encoded protein: CASSFGTGWDTGELFF.

This clone was seen at least ten times. The chain joins TRBV19 to TRBJ1-1; no clear D. Trimming left V 4 bases short and J 1 base short, with 7 bases between. This CDR3 is built from 13 residues. In germline, CDR1 is LNHDA, CDR2 SQIVND (reference sequence). CDR3 DNA sequence: TGTGCCAGTAGTAATGTTCAGAACACTGAAGCTTTCTTT. Protein sequence: CASSNVQNTEAFF.

With respect to this clone: An end of the junction does not agree with germline; a read error may underlie this. The chain employs TRBV20-1 and TRBJ2-3; 10 bases agree with TRBD2. CDR3 size: 15 residues. Per the germline V gene, CDR1 is DFQATT and CDR2 is SNEGSKA (reference sequence). CDR3 protein: CSADPGLASTDTHNF. The CDR3 DNA reads as TGCAGTGCTGATCCGGGACTAGCGAGCACAGATACGCATAATTTT.

This clone was counted a few times. The chain combines TRBV5-4 with TRBJ1-1; 9 bases align to TRBD1. The germline gives CDR1 SGHNT, CDR2 YYREEE (reference sequence). The CDR3 has 16 amino acids. V lost 2 bases, J lost 2 bases, and 7 bases stayed unmatched. CDR3 loop: CASSFGGQGSNTEAFF. The CDR3 nucleotides read TGTGCCAGCAGCTTTGGTGGACAGGGGTCTAACACTGAAGCTTTCTTT.

This clone was counted many times. This chain links TRBV5-5 with TRBJ1-4; no clear D. The germline V and J ends were trimmed by 4 bases and 3 bases, with 13 bases remaining between them. The germline V gene has CDR1 SGHKS and CDR2 YYEKEE (reference sequence). The CDR3 runs to 15 residues. The chain's CDR3 is CASSADPGSNEKLFF. The DNA for the CDR3 is TGTGCCAGCAGCGCGGATCCGGGGTCTAATGAAAAACTGTTTTTT.

This clone was observed many times. The chain carries TRBV15 and TRBJ1-2; 7 bases map to TRBD1. The CDR3 consists of 15 residues. Germline CDR1 LNHNV, CDR2 YYDKDF (reference sequence). J lost 2 bases, V lost 3 bases, and 6 bases had no gene match. The CDR3 DNA is TGTGCCACCAGCAGGGGGACAGATTTAAACTATGGCTACACCTTC. Translating gives CATSRGTDLNYGYTF.

By its share, this clone is medium-sized. The chain joins TRBV6-5 to TRBJ2-7; D is uncertain. This CDR3 region has 14 residues. Trimming took off 0 bases at V and 6 bases at J, with 12 bases between the two ends. The V gene's germline CDR1 is MNHEY and CDR2 SVGAGI. CDR3 residues: CASSYSNIGGEQYF. As DNA, the CDR3 is TGTGCCAGCAGTTACTCTAATATAGGTGGCGAGCAGTACTTC.

The chain carries TRBV4-3 and TRBJ2-7; D may be TRBD1 or TRBD2 (6 bases each). Looked up from germline, CDR1 is LGHNA and CDR2 is YSLEER. Deletions cut 5 bases from V and 4 bases from J, with 12 bases between. The CDR3 covers 13 residues. In nucleotides, the CDR3 is TGCGCCAGCAGCGCGGGACAAGAATACGAGCAGTACTTC. Its protein is CASSAGQEYEQYF.

This clone was seen many times. V and J are TRBV5-6 and TRBJ2-3; 12 bases fit TRBD2. With V trimmed by 7 bases and J by 4 bases, 7 bases remained unmatched. The CDR3 has 15 residues. The V gene's germline CDR1 is SGHDT and CDR2 YYEEEE. CDR3 amino acids: CASSRLAGVSDTQYF. The CDR3 DNA follows: TGTGCCAGCTCCAGACTAGCGGGAGTTTCAGATACGCAGTATTTT.

The sample holds a few counts of this clone. At one boundary the junction diverges from the germline segment, which might be a read error. Within the sample, other DNA sequences also encode this same CDR3. The chain has TRBV6-1 and TRBJ2-3; 11 nucleotides match TRBD1. The germline CDR1 and CDR2 sequences are MNHNS and SASEGT. CDR3 size: 15 residues. The CDR3 DNA sequence: TGTGCCAGCAGGGGACAGGGGGTCAGCGCAGATACTCAGTATTTT. It is translated as CASRGQGVSADTQYF.